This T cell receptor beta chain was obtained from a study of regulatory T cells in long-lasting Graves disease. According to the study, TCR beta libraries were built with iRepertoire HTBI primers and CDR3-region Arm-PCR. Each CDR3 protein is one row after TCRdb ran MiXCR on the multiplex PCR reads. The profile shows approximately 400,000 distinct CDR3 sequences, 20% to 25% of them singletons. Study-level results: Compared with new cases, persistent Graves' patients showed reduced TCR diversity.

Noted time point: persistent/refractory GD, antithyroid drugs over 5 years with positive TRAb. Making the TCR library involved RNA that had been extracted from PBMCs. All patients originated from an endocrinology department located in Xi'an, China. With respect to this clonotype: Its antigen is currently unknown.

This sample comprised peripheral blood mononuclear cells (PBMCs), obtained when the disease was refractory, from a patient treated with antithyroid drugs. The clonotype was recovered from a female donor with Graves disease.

The CDR3 spells CASSRLTNSYNEQFF. The CDR3, as DNA: TGCGCCAGCAGCCGTTTAACGAACTCCTACAATGAGCAGTTCTTC. The genes are TRBV5-1 and TRBJ2-1, with D uncertain. This CDR3 spans 15 amino acids. The germline gives CDR1 SGHRS, CDR2 YFSETQ. With 4 bases removed from V and 0 bases from J, the gap between germline ends came to 11 bases.